This T cell receptor beta chain was identified in a study of blood T cell repertoires in COVID-19. This clone appeared once. Seattle researchers signed up patients amid active infection and tracked them longitudinally. As originally analysed: Reference gene primer amplification in the assay estimated nucleated cell counts. Using immunoSEQ multiplex PCR, the repertoire was profiled, and TCRdb retains in-frame clones only, with some absent. V, J and clone size are taken as reported in that table, and D and trimming were inferred from the DNA itself. The repertoire has 200,000 to 250,000 clones, roughly nine tenths of them found once; the top ten carry more than 8.5%. The trim removed 3 bases at V and 4 bases at J, leaving 10 bases unmatched. The length of the CDR3 is 17 residues. Germline CDR1 SGHRS, CDR2 YFSETQ.

This receptor was identified in a woman between 45 and 60 years old with COVID-19, enrolled during active disease. The chain recombines TRBV5-1 with TRBJ2-3; 11 bases are shared with TRBD2. Sample: peripheral blood. Here the CDR3 reads CASSSALAGGASDTQYF. The CDR3 DNA reads as TGCGCCAGCAGCTCCGCTCTAGCGGGGGGAGCCTCAGATACGCAGTATTTT.